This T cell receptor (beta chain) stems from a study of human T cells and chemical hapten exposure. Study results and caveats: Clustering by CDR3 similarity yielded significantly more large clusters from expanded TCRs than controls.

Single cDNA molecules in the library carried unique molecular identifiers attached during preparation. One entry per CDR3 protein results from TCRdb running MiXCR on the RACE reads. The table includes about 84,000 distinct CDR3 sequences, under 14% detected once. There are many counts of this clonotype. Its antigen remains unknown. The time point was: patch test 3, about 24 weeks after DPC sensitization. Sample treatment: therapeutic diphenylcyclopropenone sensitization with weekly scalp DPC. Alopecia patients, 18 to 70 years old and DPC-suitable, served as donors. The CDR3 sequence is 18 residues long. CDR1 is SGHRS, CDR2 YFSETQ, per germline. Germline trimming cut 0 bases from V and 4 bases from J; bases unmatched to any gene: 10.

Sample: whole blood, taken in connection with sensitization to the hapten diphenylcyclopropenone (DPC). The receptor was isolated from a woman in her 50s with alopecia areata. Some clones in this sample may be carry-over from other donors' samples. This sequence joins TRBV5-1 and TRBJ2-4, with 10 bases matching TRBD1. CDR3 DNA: TGCGCCAGCAGCTTGGAAGGACAGGGGGTTTCCGCGAAAAACATTCAGTACTTC. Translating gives CASSLEGQGVSAKNIQYF. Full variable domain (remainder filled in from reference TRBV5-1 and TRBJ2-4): KAGVTQTPRYLIKTRGQQVTLSCSPISGHRSVSWYQQTPGQGLQFLFEYFSETQRNKGNFPGRFSGRQFSNSRSEMNVSTLELGDSALYLCASSLEGQGVSAKNIQYFGAGTRLSVL.